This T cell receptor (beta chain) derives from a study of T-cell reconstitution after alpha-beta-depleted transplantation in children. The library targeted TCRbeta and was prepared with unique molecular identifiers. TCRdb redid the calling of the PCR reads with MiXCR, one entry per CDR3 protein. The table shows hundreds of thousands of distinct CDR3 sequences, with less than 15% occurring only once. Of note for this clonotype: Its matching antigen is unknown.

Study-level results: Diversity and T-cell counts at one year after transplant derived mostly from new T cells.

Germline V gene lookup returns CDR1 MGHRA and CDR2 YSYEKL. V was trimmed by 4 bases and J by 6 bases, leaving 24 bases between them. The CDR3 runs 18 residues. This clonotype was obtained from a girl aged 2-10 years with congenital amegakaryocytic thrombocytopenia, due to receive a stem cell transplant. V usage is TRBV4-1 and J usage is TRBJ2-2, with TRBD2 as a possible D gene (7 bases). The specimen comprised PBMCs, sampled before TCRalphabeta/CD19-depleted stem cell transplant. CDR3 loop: CASSPRGAGEGFAGELFF. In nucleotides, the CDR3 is TGCGCCAGCAGCCCTCGAGGAGCAGGGGAGGGTTTCGCCGGGGAGCTGTTTTTT.